This T cell receptor beta chain was found in a study of patients and donors after allogeneic stem cell transplantation. This clonotype showed up just a few times. From the RT-PCR reads, TCRdb called clonotypes with MiXCR, one entry per CDR3 protein. The sample carries approximately 160,000 distinct CDR3 sequences, around 30% recorded once. With 5 bases clipped from V and 4 bases from J, the junction kept 11 bases outside the gene matches. The length of the CDR3 is 16 residues. Per germline, CDR1 MNHEY and CDR2 SVGEGT. The chain couples TRBV6-2 or TRBV6-3 to TRBJ2-3, with 8 bases identical to TRBD1. The sequencing input was blood, either unsorted or a sorted T cell fraction (not recorded which). This TCR derives from a human donor who was either an allogeneic HSCT recipient or a stem cell or donor lymphocyte infusion donor (not recorded which). It is not recorded whose cells these are; they may come from a transplant donor. CDR3 coding DNA: TGTGCCAGCAGTGAGTGGGGACAGGTATATCCAGATACGCAGTATTTT. Protein: CASSEWGQVYPDTQYF.